Given below is one T cell receptor beta chain in context. In this sample, this clonotype turned up a few times. What this receptor recognizes is not known. No much larger clonotype is one base removed from it; base qualities were not supplied. This record belongs to a study of blood T cells in healthy people across ages (dated by TCRdb to the mid-2010s). Study-level background: In model experiments, roughly one uniquely barcoded TCR beta cDNA molecule per two T cells was captured by template switching. Donors were grouped into four age groups: young (average 16 years), middle-aged (about 38), aged (approximately 58) and long-lived (around 82). To track age-related changes in TCR beta repertoire diversity, the study relied on deep sequencing normalized with unique cDNA molecular identifiers. For two donors (one aged 18 to 29 and one aged 80 or older), the study analyzed two additional independent replicas of 1 million unique cDNA reads from the same blood draw. Donors of different ages were randomly distributed across sequencing lanes to avoid experimental bias. What the research found in general, with its limitations: Total diversity estimates from one million sequenced T cells were considered lower bounds and underestimates. Because profiling used bulk unsorted PBMCs, naive and antigen-experienced compartments could not be compared conclusively. Compared with the aged group, the long-lived group had more naive CD4+ T cells, fewer expanded clones and increased TCR diversity, a pattern suggesting age selection. There was a strong correlation between observed TCR beta diversity and the percentage of naive T cells measured by flow cytometry. As age increased, observed TCR beta diversity per million T cells dropped in a roughly linear way, and a significant reduction was already evident by age around 41. Because the CMV infection status of the donors was unknown, age-related changes in expanded clonotypes may potentially have been confounded.

The library was generated by 5' RACE. TCRdb lists the instrument as Illumina HiSeq 2500. A second about 6 to 11 cycle PCR used a sample-barcoded 5' primer and a J-beta primer mix. A template-switch 5' adaptor carrying 12 random nucleotides introduced a unique molecular identifier onto each TCR beta cDNA molecule. Each sample yielded at least 2.5 million CDR3-containing paired-end reads. All of the RNA was converted into first-strand cDNA using the Mint cDNA synthesis kit, with a TRBC-specific oligonucleotide serving as the primer. After uracil-DNA glycosylase treatment, a first 18-cycle PCR used universal primers M1SS and BC2_uni_R on all cDNA. In the original analysis: Each sample was normalized by randomly selecting 1 million high-quality reads, each carrying a distinct molecular identifier. Instead of being binned into consensus sequences, reads with shared molecular identifiers were discarded. MiTCR, run with a Q25 quality threshold and the strictest error-elimination algorithm, handled CDR3 identification, clonotype clustering and error correction. A nonparametric unseen species model with Euler transformation was used to estimate lower-bound total TCR beta diversity. Clones were called with MiXCR by TCRdb after fastp trimmed the public reads at Q25, and only in-frame beta chains were retained. All rows with the same CDR3 protein become a single entry with the most common DNA and genes. None of the V and J calls come from the authors' own analysis; TCRdb made them. Here the sample has 1,500,000 or so distinct CDR3 sequences; around 40% occur a single time. More than 4% of the sample comes from the top ten.

Donors were a few dozen systemically healthy Caucasian individuals from Russia aged roughly 6 to 95 years. Each donor gave around 9.5 milliliters of peripheral blood, collected into EDTA-treated Vacutainer tubes. Ficoll-Paque density-gradient centrifugation was used to isolate PBMCs, with at least 7 million per sample. Total RNA, at least 5.5 micrograms per sample, was extracted from PBMCs with Trizol reagent. The percentages of naive CD45RAhigh/CD27high T cells were determined by flow cytometry on a PBMC aliquot from every donor. Inclusive of the bounding cysteine and phenylalanine, the CDR3 is 20 residues long. Only the CDR3 region is kept as DNA, spanning 60 bases read in frame from base 1. CDR1 and CDR2 are read off the germline V gene as LGHNA and YNFKEQ. V loses 0 bases at its end and J loses 2 bases; junction bases beyond the gene matches: 17.

The sequencing input was blood. The sequence is built from TRBV4-2 and TRBJ2-3; TRBD2 lines up with 7 middle nucleotides. This sequence was found in a woman younger than 30 in good health. The CDR3 amino acid sequence is: CASSQEARAGVLIYTDTQYF. The sequenced DNA: TGTGCCAGCAGCCAAGAGGCGAGGGCGGGAGTCCTAATTTACACAGATACGCAGTATTTT.